The entry below gives a single T cell receptor (beta chain) sequence along with its context. Participants came from fewer than 25 US areas, aged roughly 18 to 95 years. Profiling relied on immunoSEQ multiplex PCR, and the TCRdb table lists in-frame clones only, not all of them. Among 150,000 to 200,000 clones listed, approximately 89% were seen once. The sample belongs to a study of blood T cell repertoires in COVID-19. CDR1 and CDR2 from the germline V gene are SGDLS and YYNGEE. The CDR3 runs to 16 residues. V lost 0 bases, J lost 5 bases, and 16 bases lay in between. The genes are TRBV9 and TRBJ2-3, with D maybe TRBD1 (5 bases). This receptor was taken from a young woman who had recovered from COVID-19. The specimen sequenced was PBMCs or T cells enriched from blood (not recorded which). CDR3 residues: CASSVAQGIDEDTQYF. As DNA, the CDR3 is TGTGCCAGCAGCGTAGCCCAGGGCATCGACGAAGATACGCAGTATTTT.